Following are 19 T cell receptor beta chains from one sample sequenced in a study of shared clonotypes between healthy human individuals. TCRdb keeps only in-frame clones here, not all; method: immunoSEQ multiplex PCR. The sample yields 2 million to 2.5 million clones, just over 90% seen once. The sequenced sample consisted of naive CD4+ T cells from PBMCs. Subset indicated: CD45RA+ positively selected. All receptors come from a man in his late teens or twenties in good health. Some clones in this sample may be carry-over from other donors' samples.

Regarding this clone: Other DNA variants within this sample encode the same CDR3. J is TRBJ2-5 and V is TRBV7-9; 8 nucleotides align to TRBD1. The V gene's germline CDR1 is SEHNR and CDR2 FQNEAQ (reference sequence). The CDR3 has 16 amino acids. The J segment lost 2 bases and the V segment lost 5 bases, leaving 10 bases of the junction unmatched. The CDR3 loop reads CASSPRFGTGQETQYF. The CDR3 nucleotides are TGTGCCAGCAGCCCTCGTTTTGGGACAGGACAAGAGACCCAGTACTTC.

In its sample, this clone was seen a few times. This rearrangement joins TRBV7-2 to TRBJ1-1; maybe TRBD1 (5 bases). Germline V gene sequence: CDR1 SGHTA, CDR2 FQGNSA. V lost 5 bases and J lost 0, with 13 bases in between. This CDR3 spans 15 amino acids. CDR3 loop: CASSENVRVNTEAFF. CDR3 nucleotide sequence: TGTGCCAGCAGCGAGAACGTCAGGGTGAACACTGAAGCTTTCTTT.

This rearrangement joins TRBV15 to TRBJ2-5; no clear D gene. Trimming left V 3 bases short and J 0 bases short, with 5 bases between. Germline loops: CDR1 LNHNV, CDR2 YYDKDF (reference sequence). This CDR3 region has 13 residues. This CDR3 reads CATSRSDQETQYF. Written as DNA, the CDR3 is TGTGCCACCAGCAGGTCGGACCAAGAGACCCAGTACTTC.

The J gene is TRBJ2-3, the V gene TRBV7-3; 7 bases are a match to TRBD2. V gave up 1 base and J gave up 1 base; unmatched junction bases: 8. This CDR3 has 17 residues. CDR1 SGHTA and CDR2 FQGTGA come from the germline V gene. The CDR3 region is CASSLMGRLAGTDTQYF. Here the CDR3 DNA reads TGTGCCAGCAGCTTAATGGGAAGGCTAGCGGGCACAGATACGCAGTATTTT.

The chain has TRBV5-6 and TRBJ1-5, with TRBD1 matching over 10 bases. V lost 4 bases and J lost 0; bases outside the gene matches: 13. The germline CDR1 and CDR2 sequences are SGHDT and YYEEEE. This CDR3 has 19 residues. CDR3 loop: CASSQTGGAIDYSNQPQHF. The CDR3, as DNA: TGTGCCAGCAGCCAGACAGGGGGCGCCATCGATTATAGCAATCAGCCCCAGCATTTT.

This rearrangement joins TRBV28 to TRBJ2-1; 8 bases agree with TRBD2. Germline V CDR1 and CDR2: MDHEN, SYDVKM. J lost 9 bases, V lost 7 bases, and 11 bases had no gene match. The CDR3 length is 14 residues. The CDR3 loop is CASTNGGTSGEQFF. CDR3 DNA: TGTGCCAGCACCAATGGGGGGACTAGTGGTGAGCAGTTCTTC.

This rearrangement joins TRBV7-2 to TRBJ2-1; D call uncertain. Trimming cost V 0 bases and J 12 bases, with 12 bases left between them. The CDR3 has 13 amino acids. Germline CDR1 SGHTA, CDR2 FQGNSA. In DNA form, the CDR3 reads TGTGCCAGCAGCTTAGCCGAGCCGGCGCGGCAGTTCTTC. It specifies CASSLAEPARQFF.

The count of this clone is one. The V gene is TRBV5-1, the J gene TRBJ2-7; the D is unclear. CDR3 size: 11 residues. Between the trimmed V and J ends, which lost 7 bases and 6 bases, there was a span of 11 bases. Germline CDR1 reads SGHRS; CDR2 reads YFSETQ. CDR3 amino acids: CASPFAPEQYF. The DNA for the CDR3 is TGCGCCAGCCCCTTTGCGCCCGAGCAGTACTTC.

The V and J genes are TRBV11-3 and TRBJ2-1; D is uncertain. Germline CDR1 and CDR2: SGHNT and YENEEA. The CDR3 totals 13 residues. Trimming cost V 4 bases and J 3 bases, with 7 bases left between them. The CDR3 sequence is CASSSGVYNEQFF. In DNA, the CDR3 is TGTGCCAGCAGCTCCGGCGTCTACAATGAGCAGTTCTTC. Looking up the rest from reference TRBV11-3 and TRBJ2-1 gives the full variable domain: EAGVVQSPRYKIIEKKQPVAFWCNPISGHNTLYWYLQNLGQGPELLIRYENEEAVDDSQLPKDRFSAERLKGVDSTLKIQPAELGDSAVYLCASSSGVYNEQFFGPGTRLTVL.

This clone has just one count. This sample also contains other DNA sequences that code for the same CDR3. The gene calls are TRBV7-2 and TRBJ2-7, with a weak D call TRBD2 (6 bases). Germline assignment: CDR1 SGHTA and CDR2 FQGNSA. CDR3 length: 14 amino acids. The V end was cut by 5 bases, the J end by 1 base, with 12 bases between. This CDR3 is CASSPGRGSYEQYF. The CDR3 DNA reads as TGTGCCAGCAGCCCAGGACGGGGGTCCTACGAGCAGTACTTC.

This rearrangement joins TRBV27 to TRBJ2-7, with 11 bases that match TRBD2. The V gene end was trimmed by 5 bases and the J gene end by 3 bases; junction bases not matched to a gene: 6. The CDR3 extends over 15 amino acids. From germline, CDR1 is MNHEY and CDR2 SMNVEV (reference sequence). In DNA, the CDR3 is TGTGCCAGCAGTCCCTCGGGACTAGCGGTCTACGAGCAGTACTTC. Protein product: CASSPSGLAVYEQYF.

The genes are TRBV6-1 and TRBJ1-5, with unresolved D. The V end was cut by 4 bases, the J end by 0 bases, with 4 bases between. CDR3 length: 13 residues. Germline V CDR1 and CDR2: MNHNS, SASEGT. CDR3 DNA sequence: TGTGCCAGCAGTGTAATTAGCAATCAGCCCCAGCATTTT. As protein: CASSVISNQPQHF.

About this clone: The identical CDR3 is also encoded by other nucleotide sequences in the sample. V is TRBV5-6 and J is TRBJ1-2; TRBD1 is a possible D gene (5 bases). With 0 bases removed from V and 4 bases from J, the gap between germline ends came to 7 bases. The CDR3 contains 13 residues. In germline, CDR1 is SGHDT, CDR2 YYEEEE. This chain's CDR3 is CASSLGQSYGYTF. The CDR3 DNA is TGTGCCAGCAGCTTGGGACAGAGCTATGGCTACACCTTC.

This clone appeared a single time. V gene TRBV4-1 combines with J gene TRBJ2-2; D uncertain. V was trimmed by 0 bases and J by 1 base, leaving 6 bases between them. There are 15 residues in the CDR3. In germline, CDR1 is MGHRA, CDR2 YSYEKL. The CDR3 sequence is CASSQENGNTGELFF. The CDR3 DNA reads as TGCGCCAGCAGCCAAGAAAACGGGAACACCGGGGAGCTGTTTTTT.

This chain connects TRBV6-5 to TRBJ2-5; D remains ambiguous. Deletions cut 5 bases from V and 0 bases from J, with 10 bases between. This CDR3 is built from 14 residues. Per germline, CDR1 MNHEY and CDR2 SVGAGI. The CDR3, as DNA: TGTGCCAGCAGTCCCTCACGGTACCAAGAGACCCAGTACTTC. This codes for CASSPSRYQETQYF.

This CDR3 is CASKGGDSGANVLTF. The CDR3 coding sequence is TGTGCCAGTAAGGGCGGAGACTCTGGGGCCAACGTCCTGACTTTC. The chain carries TRBV19 and TRBJ2-6; D is ambiguous. The germline gives CDR1 LNHDA, CDR2 SQIVND (reference sequence). The CDR3 extends over 15 amino acids. V gave up 7 bases and J gave up 0 bases, with 10 bases separating them.

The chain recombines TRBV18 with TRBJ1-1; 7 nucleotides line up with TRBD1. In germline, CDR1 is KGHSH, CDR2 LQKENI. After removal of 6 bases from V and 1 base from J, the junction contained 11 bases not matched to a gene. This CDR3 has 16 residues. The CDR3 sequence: CASSPGQIRENTEAFF. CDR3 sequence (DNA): TGTGCCAGCTCCCCGGGACAGATTAGGGAGAACACTGAAGCTTTCTTT.

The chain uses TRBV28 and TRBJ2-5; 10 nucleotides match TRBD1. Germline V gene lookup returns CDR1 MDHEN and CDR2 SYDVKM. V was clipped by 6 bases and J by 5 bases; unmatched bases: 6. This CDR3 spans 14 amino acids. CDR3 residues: CASRPGQGRETQYF. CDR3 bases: TGTGCCAGCAGACCGGGACAGGGGCGTGAGACCCAGTACTTC.

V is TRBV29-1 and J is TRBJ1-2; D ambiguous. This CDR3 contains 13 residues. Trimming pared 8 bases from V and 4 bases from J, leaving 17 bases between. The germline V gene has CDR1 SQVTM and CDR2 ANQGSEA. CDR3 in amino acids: CSIETPPGYGYTF. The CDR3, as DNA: TGCAGCATCGAGACACCTCCGGGCTATGGCTACACCTTC.